This entry lists 20 T cell receptor beta chains sequenced from one sample in a study of blood T cell repertoires in COVID-19 (dated by TCRdb to about 2020). Library prep was done by the immunoSEQ multiplex PCR assay. Entries here come from immuneACCESS through TCRdb and include only in-frame sequences with V and J called. Some clones fail to appear in such tables; in the studies checked, an unresolved V gene covers under half of the shortfall, and the cause of the remainder is unknown. A total of approximately 200,000 clones appear in this sample, more than 80% of them only once. The ten largest clones take up 7.8% of the sample. Specimen: peripheral blood. The receptors derive from a woman of 80 years or more with COVID-19, enrolled during active disease.

CDR3 sequence: CATPRPGGPAFF. The CDR3 DNA is TGTGCCACCCCCCGGCCGGGGGGGCCAGCTTTCTTT. The chain links TRBV7-9 to TRBJ1-1, with D perhaps matching TRBD1 (6 bases). Germline CDR1 and CDR2: SEHNR and FQNEAQ (reference sequence). The CDR3 has 12 amino acids. Trimming shortened V by 10 bases and J by 10 bases, and 19 bases separated the two germline ends.

This chain connects TRBV2 to TRBJ2-3, with 10 bases identical to TRBD1. J gave up 4 bases and V 7 bases, and 5 bases lay outside the gene matches. The CDR3 totals 14 residues. CDR1 is SNHLY and CDR2 is FYNNEI in the germline V gene. The CDR3 here is CASKTGTGADTQYF. The DNA of the CDR3 is TGTGCCAGCAAAACCGGGACAGGGGCAGATACGCAGTATTTT. Looking up the rest from reference TRBV2 and TRBJ2-3 gives the full variable domain: EPEVTQTPSHQVTQMGQEVILRCVPISNHLYFYWYRQILGQKVEFLVSFYNNEISEKSEIFDDQFSVERPDGSNFTLKIRSTKLEDSAMYFCASKTGTGADTQYFGPGTRLTVL.

The chain has TRBV3-1 (or the pseudogene TRBV3-2) and TRBJ1-2, with 12 bases fitting TRBD1. The CDR3 consists of 14 residues. V trimming: 1 base; J trimming: 8 bases; junction bases outside the gene matches: 2. The V gene's germline CDR1 is LGHDT and CDR2 YNNKEL (reference sequence). CDR3 protein: CASSQVGQGAGYTF. CDR3 bases: TGTGCCAGCAGCCAAGTGGGACAGGGGGCCGGCTACACCTTC.

The V gene is TRBV4-2, the J gene TRBJ2-3; 7 positions agree with TRBD2. The ends lost 1 base at V and 6 bases at J; junction bases unmatched: 7. The germline V gene has CDR1 LGHNA and CDR2 YNFKEQ. The CDR3 covers 15 residues. Written as DNA, the CDR3 is TGTGCCAGCAGCCAAGCTAGCGGAGTCCCCGATACGCAGTATTTT. Translation: CASSQASGVPDTQYF.

The gene calls are TRBV6-6 and TRBJ2-7; 7 nucleotides agree with TRBD2. Germline lookup yields CDR1 MNHNY and CDR2 SVGAGI (reference sequence). CDR3 length: 15 amino acids. V dropped 1 base and J dropped 4; count of bases not matched to a gene: 7. In nucleotides, the CDR3 is TGTGCCAGCAGTTACTTCGGGGAGGGGAGGTACGAGCAGTACTTC. It is translated as CASSYFGEGRYEQYF.

The gene calls are TRBV2 and TRBJ2-4; perhaps TRBD2 as D (7 bases). Germline-derived CDR1 and CDR2 are SNHLY and FYNNEI. The CDR3 has 14 amino acids. The V end lost 6 bases, the J end lost 2 bases, and 11 bases lay between the germline ends. CDR3 protein: CASSEGGSKNIQYF. The CDR3 DNA reads TGTGCCAGCAGCGAGGGGGGGTCCAAAAACATTCAGTACTTC.

The chain links TRBV9 to TRBJ1-6; 9 bases are shared with TRBD1. The CDR3 sequence is 16 residues long. Looked up from germline, CDR1 is SGDLS and CDR2 is YYNGEE. With V trimmed by 0 bases and J by 10 bases, 8 bases remained unmatched. Written as DNA, the CDR3 is TGTGCCAGCAGCGTAGGGAGAGGGACAGGGATGTCACCCCTCCACTTT. Its translation: CASSVGRGTGMSPLHF. The whole variable domain, filled in from reference TRBV9 and TRBJ1-6, reads DSGVTQTPKHLITATGQRVTLRCSPRSGDLSVYWYQQSLDQGLQFLIQYYNGEERAKGNILERFSAQQFPDLHSELNLSSLELGDSALYFCASSVGRGTGMSPLHFGNGTRLTVT.

This chain joins TRBV2 and TRBJ2-1; 7 nucleotides agree with TRBD1. Germline values: CDR1 SNHLY, CDR2 FYNNEI. The CDR3 is made up of 15 amino acids. With V trimmed by 6 bases and J by 2 bases, 7 bases remained unmatched. The CDR3 sequence: CASSRDGQAYNEQFF. The CDR3 nucleotides read TGTGCCAGCAGCCGGGACGGACAGGCCTACAATGAGCAGTTCTTC.

The rearrangement links TRBV6-6 to TRBJ2-7, with TRBD1 as a possible D gene (5 bases). The germline gives CDR1 MNHNY, CDR2 SVGAGI (reference sequence). There are 15 residues in the CDR3. Trimming left V 6 bases short and J 6 bases short, with 21 bases between. The CDR3 DNA reads TGTGCCAGCAGACCCCCCCAGGGTTATGTGGGCGAGCAGTACTTC. Translating it yields CASRPPQGYVGEQYF.

This clone was found once. The rearrangement links TRBV19 to TRBJ2-7; TRBD2 aligns across 11 bases. This CDR3 is 16 amino acids long. Trimming took 4 bases from V and 1 from J; bases not matched to a gene: 6. The germline V gene encodes CDR1 LNHDA and CDR2 SQIVND (reference sequence). The CDR3 spells CASSTGTSGRSYEQYF. The CDR3 DNA sequence: TGTGCCAGTAGTACGGGGACTAGCGGAAGGTCCTACGAGCAGTACTTC.

V usage is TRBV10-3 and J usage is TRBJ1-3, with 8 bases fitting TRBD1. Unmatched junction bases numbered 8, after V lost 4 bases and J lost 0 bases. The CDR3 has 17 amino acids. CDR1 and CDR2 (germline): ENHRY, SYGVKD. Here the CDR3 reads CAISGVSGQGSGNTIYF. CDR3 DNA sequence: TGTGCCATCAGTGGCGTAAGCGGACAGGGCTCTGGAAACACCATATATTTT.

The chain has TRBV7-6 and TRBJ1-2, with D possibly TRBD1 on 5 matching bases. The CDR3 spans 14 residues. Trimming left V 3 bases short and J 4 bases short, with 12 bases between. Germline V gene sequence: CDR1 SGHVS, CDR2 FNYEAQ. The CDR3 reads CASSLGRAFYGYTF. The CDR3 coding sequence is TGTGCCAGCAGCTTGGGCAGGGCCTTCTATGGCTACACCTTC.

This chain joins TRBV19 and TRBJ1-5, with D maybe TRBD1 (5 bases). Germline CDR1 reads LNHDA; CDR2 reads SQIVND (reference sequence). This CDR3 is 15 amino acids long. Trimming took off 1 base at V and 6 bases at J, with 13 bases between the two ends. CDR3 nucleotides: TGTGCCAGTAGTATAGGAAAAGCGGGACCTCAGCCCCAGCATTTT. Protein: CASSIGKAGPQPQHF.

The chain recombines TRBV28 with TRBJ2-7; TRBD2 matches 13 bases. The V and J ends lost 6 bases and 0 bases, in that order; junction bases with no gene match: 2. The CDR3 is 15 amino acids. Germline V gene sequence: CDR1 MDHEN, CDR2 SYDVKM. This CDR3 reads CASSRTSGSSYEQYF. The CDR3 bases are TGTGCCAGCAGCAGGACTAGCGGGAGCTCCTACGAGCAGTACTTC. Full variable domain (remainder filled in from reference TRBV28 and TRBJ2-7): DVKVTQSSRYLVKRTGEKVFLECVQDMDHENMFWYRQDPGLGLRLIYFSYDVKMKEKGDIPEGYSVSREKKERFSLILESASTNQTSMYLCASSRTSGSSYEQYFGPGTRLTVT.

CDR3 protein: CASSAPGGSGGYTF. CDR3 DNA: TGTGCCAGCAGCGCACCCGGAGGGAGCGGTGGCTACACCTTC. The chain is built from TRBV6-5 and TRBJ1-2; D gene unclear. The germline CDR1 and CDR2 sequences are MNHEY and SVGAGI. The CDR3 has 14 residues. V lost 6 bases to trimming and J lost 7 bases, with 18 bases between them.

This clone is a singleton in its sample. This sequence joins TRBV9 and TRBJ1-6; D unresolved. The germline V and J ends were trimmed by 0 bases and 10 bases, with 11 bases remaining between them. Germline V gives CDR1 SGDLS, CDR2 YYNGEE. This CDR3 is built from 14 residues. Here the CDR3 DNA reads TGTGCCAGCAGCGTAGTGCAGGAACCCTCACCCCTCCACTTT. The encoded protein is CASSVVQEPSPLHF. The full variable domain, completed using reference TRBV9 and TRBJ1-6, is DSGVTQTPKHLITATGQRVTLRCSPRSGDLSVYWYQQSLDQGLQFLIQYYNGEERAKGNILERFSAQQFPDLHSELNLSSLELGDSALYFCASSVVQEPSPLHFGNGTRLTVT.

This chain links TRBV6-6 with TRBJ2-2; 8 bases are a match to TRBD1. V lost 2 bases, J lost 5 bases, and 7 bases stayed unmatched. Germline V gene sequence: CDR1 MNHNY, CDR2 SVGAGI (reference sequence). CDR3 size: 16 residues. CDR3 in DNA: TGTGCCAGCAGTTACACTAGACAGGGGCGGACCGGGGAGCTGTTTTTT. Encoded protein: CASSYTRQGRTGELFF.

This chain connects TRBV29-1 to TRBJ1-4; 12 positions match TRBD1. V was pared by 6 bases and J by 7 bases, with 3 bases of the junction left unmatched. The CDR3 runs 13 residues. CDR1 and CDR2 (germline): SQVTM, ANQGSEA. The CDR3 protein is CSVGTGGIEKLFF. Here the CDR3 DNA reads TGCAGCGTGGGGACAGGGGGCATTGAAAAACTGTTTTTT.

This clone has only one observation. The chain is built from TRBV28 and TRBJ1-5, with unresolved D. V lost 8 bases, J lost 6 bases, and 14 bases lay in between. Germline V CDR1 and CDR2: MDHEN, SYDVKM. This CDR3 has 13 residues. The CDR3 nucleotides are TGTGCCAGCTCCAATCAGGCGAGTCAGCCCCAGCATTTT. It encodes CASSNQASQPQHF.

J is TRBJ2-5 and V is TRBV6-2 or TRBV6-3, with 11 bases matching TRBD2. V dropped 6 bases and J dropped 2; count of bases not matched to a gene: 8. The CDR3 totals 16 residues. Germline lookup yields CDR1 MNHEY and CDR2 SVGEGT. The CDR3 here is CASSLRTSGYQETQYF. The CDR3 bases are TGTGCCAGCAGCCTCCGGACTAGCGGGTATCAAGAGACCCAGTACTTC.